The TCR beta chain described here comes from a study of blood T cell repertoires in COVID-19. Study details: Sites in the United States, Italy and Spain provided acute and convalescent COVID-19 samples. The analysed material was cDNA or gDNA that came from T cells, B-cell-depleted T cells, or PBMCs.

The CDR3 totals 15 residues. Germline V gene data show CDR1 as MNHEY and CDR2 as SMNVEV (reference sequence). V lost 5 bases to trimming and J lost 1 base; unmatched junction nucleotides: 5. The authors' processing: Amplification from reference gene primers served as the basis for estimated nucleated cell counts. Only in-frame clones appear in the TCRdb table, and some are missing; sequencing was by immunoSEQ multiplex PCR. The D gene and trimming were derived from the DNA, and the V and J assignments and clone size from that table. The sample records some 130,000 clones, 80% being singletons. Sequenced input: peripheral blood. This TCR derives from a man aged 65 to 79 with acute or convalescent COVID-19. This chain uses TRBV27 with TRBJ2-7; 10 bases map to TRBD1. The chain's CDR3 is CASSRQGAGSYEQYF. Written as DNA, the CDR3 is TGTGCCAGCAGTCGACAGGGGGCAGGGTCCTACGAGCAGTACTTC.